What follows is one T cell receptor beta chain and its context. The junction shows a germline mismatch at one end, possibly a read error. TCRdb passed the PCR reads through MiXCR, listing each CDR3 protein once. The table includes more than 70,000 distinct CDR3 sequences, around 50% detected once. The record originates from a study of CDR3 diversity in severe acne. Sequenced input: blood. The source of this sequence is a male donor with severe acne vulgaris.

For the CDR3, the DNA is TGCAGTGCCAGAGAAGCAGGGTCAGGTAATTCACCCCTCCACTTT. Amino acids: CSAREAGSGNSPLHF. The rearrangement uses TRBV20-1 and TRBJ1-6; D is possibly TRBD1 (5 bases). The germline gives CDR1 DFQATT, CDR2 SNEGSKA (reference sequence). CDR3 length: 15 residues.